The 8 T cell receptor beta chains presented below share a single source sample, sequenced in a study of blood T cells in healthy people across ages. The second PCR ran about 6 to 12 cycles with a sample-barcoded 5' primer and J-beta primers. TCRdb re-called the 5' RACE reads with MiXCR, one entry per CDR3 protein. The sample yields 1,800,000 or so distinct CDR3 sequences, roughly 43% seen once. The sample comprised blood. All receptors derive from a human donor in good health.

The genes are TRBV28 and TRBJ1-2, with D possibly TRBD1 on 5 matching bases. Germline V gene lookup returns CDR1 MDHEN and CDR2 SYDVKM. The V end lost 3 bases, the J end lost 4 bases, and 12 bases lay between the germline ends. This CDR3 is built from 14 residues. The CDR3 coding sequence is TGTGCCAGCAGTTTGGGCGGGGCAGCCTATGGCTACACCTTC. Translated: CASSLGGAAYGYTF.

This rearrangement joins TRBV12-5 to TRBJ1-2; tentative D call: TRBD1 (5 bases). The CDR3 sequence is 15 residues long. The germline V gene has CDR1 LGHNT and CDR2 FRNRAP. Trimming cost V 1 base and J 9 bases, with 18 bases left between them. The DNA of the CDR3 is TGTGCTAGTGGTTTGGAAGGTGACAGCACGGGTCGCTACACCTTC. This gives the protein CASGLEGDSTGRYTF.

This chain links TRBV27 with TRBJ1-2; D remains unclear. Per germline, CDR1 MNHEY and CDR2 SMNVEV (reference sequence). V lost 5 bases to trimming and J lost 7 bases, with 14 bases between them. The CDR3 consists of 13 residues. CDR3 nucleotide sequence: TGTGCCAGCAGTCCCCTGATGGGTAGTGGCTACACCTTC. This translates into CASSPLMGSGYTF.

On this clonotype itself: One end of the junction is discordant with germline, which a read error may explain. V is TRBV30 and J is TRBJ1-2; 7 bases agree with TRBD1. Per germline, CDR1 GTSNPN and CDR2 SVGIG (reference sequence). CDR3 length: 10 residues. In nucleotides, the CDR3 is TGTGCCTGGAGAACCGACAGGGCACAGTTC. It is translated as CAWRTDRAQF.

J is TRBJ1-2 and V is TRBV20-1, with 7 bases identical to TRBD1. Germline values: CDR1 DFQATT, CDR2 SNEGSKA (reference sequence). Unmatched junction bases numbered 3, after V lost 2 bases and J lost 3 bases. The CDR3 is made up of 13 amino acids. CDR3 region: CSARIRGDYGYTF. The CDR3 DNA reads as TGCAGTGCTAGAATCAGGGGGGACTATGGCTACACCTTC.

The chain links TRBV20-1 to TRBJ2-2; perhaps TRBD1 as D (6 bases). CDR1 and CDR2 from the germline V gene are DFQATT and SNEGSKA (reference sequence). The CDR3 loop spans 12 amino acids. The germline V and J ends were trimmed by 6 bases and 7 bases, with 12 bases remaining between them. The CDR3 sequence is CSARTGFGELFF. The DNA for the CDR3 is TGCAGTGCAAGAACAGGGTTCGGGGAGCTGTTTTTT.

The rearrangement joins TRBV4-3 to TRBJ1-2, with 7 bases that match TRBD1. The CDR3 sequence is 19 residues long. The junction had 17 bases not matched to a gene; V was cut back by 3 bases and J by 1 base. Per germline, CDR1 LGHNA and CDR2 YSLEER. This CDR3 reads CASSHKTGAARGNNYGYTF. Here the CDR3 DNA reads TGCGCCAGCAGCCATAAAACAGGGGCCGCCCGGGGGAATAACTATGGCTACACCTTC.

The rearrangement uses TRBV7-2 and TRBJ1-1; 7 bases line up with TRBD1. Germline CDR1 and CDR2: SGHTA and FQGNSA. The V and J ends lost 5 bases and 1 base, in that order; junction bases with no gene match: 7. The CDR3 covers 15 residues. The CDR3 DNA is TGTGCCAGCAGCATCAGAGGGGGCACGAACACTGAAGCTTTCTTT. Translation gives CASSIRGGTNTEAFF.